Included here is one TCR beta chain sequence, with context. Its antigen is still unknown. Base qualities are not provided; no much larger clone lies one nucleotide away. TCRbeta CDR3 regions were amplified from genomic DNA using the immunoSEQ Assay, a bias-controlled multiplex PCR. The source study handled its data this way. Nucleated cell counts per sample were estimated from amplification of reference gene primers within the assay. Sequence reads were collapsed and filtered to measure the absolute abundance of every unique TCRbeta CDR3 rearrangement. For each sample, productive Simpson clonality was calculated by taking the square root of Simpson's diversity index across productive rearrangements. Imported from immuneACCESS, the table was reduced by TCRdb to in-frame sequences with V and J called. These copies leave out some clones; in studies compared against another copy, an unresolved V gene accounts for under half, and the cause of the remainder is not known. That table is the source of V, J and clone size, and D and trimming were worked out from the DNA. The table for this sample lists about 200,000 clones; 70% to 90% of them were counted only once. Roughly 5.6% of the sample goes to the ten largest clones.

The data are from a study of blood T cell repertoires in COVID-19 (dated by TCRdb to the early 2020s). Regarding the complete study: The collaborator samples originated in the United States, Italy and Spain and spanned the acute and convalescent phases of COVID-19. The material from the prospective study consisted of cDNA or gDNA derived from T cells, B-cell-depleted T cells, or PBMCs. The dataset comprised deeply sampled blood TCRbeta repertoires from subjects exposed to, actively infected with, or recovered from COVID-19. A freely available public database, intended as a resource for researchers studying the immune response to SARS-CoV-2, is where the repertoires were released. Samples were obtained from the ongoing ImmuneRACE study (first 160 participants) and from 1,254 subjects provided by 6 global collaborators. The sample metadata nearly always contained a de-identified subject ID, COVID-19 status, age in years and sex. Where available, HLA class I and class II types were taken from metadata supplied by the sample provider and were not determined by assay-based typing. Broad study findings and their caveats: The quantity of clinical and demographic metadata differed by source and by participant and was supplied without curation.

Another Seattle source contributed samples from volunteer blood donors who had recovered from COVID-19. Collaborating institutions collected whole blood in K2EDTA tubes following their own protocols. Collaborator samples were shipped for TCRbeta analysis as frozen whole blood, isolated PBMCs, or DNA extracted from either sample type. This TCR derives from a woman in her thirties or forties who had recovered from COVID-19. The source material was peripheral blood.

The base sequence is TGTGCCAGCAGCCAATCGGACAGCGGTAATCAGCCCCAGCATTTT. This sequence encodes CASSQSDSGNQPQHF. The rearrangement joined TRBV3-1 (or the pseudogene TRBV3-2) to TRBJ1-5; the best D guess is TRBD1, with 6 bases matching. Taken from cysteine to phenylalanine, the CDR3 has 15 residues. Only CDR3 DNA remains: 45 bases, in frame from the first base. The germline V gene encodes CDR1 LGHDT and CDR2 YNNKEL (reference sequence). V is shortened by 2 bases, J by 4 bases, and the region joining them spans 12 bases.